Following are 3 T cell receptor beta chains from one sample sequenced in a study of chemoradiotherapy in HPV16-positive cancers. The repertoire was sequenced with immunoSEQ multiplex PCR; TCRdb's copy has only in-frame clones and lacks some. Altogether nearly 35,000 clones are present, roughly 90% being singletons, with the ten largest covering under 4%. The input for sequencing was blood, taken from a patient who underwent chemoradiotherapy. These receptors came from a human donor with HPV-associated anogenital cancer.

This chain connects TRBV7-8 to TRBJ2-7; D is undetermined. The CDR3 is 11 residues long. CDR1 is SGHVS, CDR2 FQNEAQ, per germline. The V end was cut by 5 bases, the J end by 1 base, with 3 bases between. The CDR3 is CASSESYEQYF. The CDR3 bases are TGTGCCAGCAGCGAATCCTACGAGCAGTACTTC.

This clone has a single count. This chain links TRBV30 with TRBJ1-3; no definite D call. CDR1 is GTSNPN, CDR2 SVGIG, per germline (reference sequence). Between the trimmed V and J ends, which lost 0 bases and 0 bases, there was a span of 12 bases. The CDR3 covers 16 residues. The CDR3 here is CAWSVPGTFSGNTIYF. The CDR3 bases are TGTGCCTGGAGTGTGCCAGGCACTTTCTCTGGAAACACCATATATTTT.

The V and J genes are TRBV29-1 and TRBJ1-2; 11 bases align to TRBD1. The CDR3 is 14 residues long. Germline CDR1 reads SQVTM; CDR2 reads ANQGSEA. The V segment lost 5 bases and the J segment 4 bases; nucleotides outside the gene matches: 6. The CDR3 is CSVTGQGAGYGYTF. The CDR3 bases are TGCAGCGTTACCGGACAGGGGGCCGGCTATGGCTACACCTTC.